Below are 28 T cell receptor beta chains sequenced from a single sample in a study of shared clonotypes between healthy human individuals. This table comes from immunoSEQ multiplex PCR, and its TCRdb copy is limited to in-frame clones, with some not included. The profile covers some 1.4 million clones, with roughly 96% appearing a single time and about 1.2% taken by the ten largest. The sequenced material came from naive CD4+ T cells sorted from blood. The subset was: CD45RA+ positively selected. The receptors originated from a man aged 25-40 years in good health.

The gene calls are TRBV6-4 and TRBJ2-1, with D possibly TRBD1 on 6 matching bases. Germline CDR1 MRHNA, CDR2 SNTAGT. This CDR3 has 15 amino acids. V lost 6 bases and J 4 bases, leaving 16 bases between the germline ends. The CDR3 coding sequence is TGTGCCAGCAGAGTACAGGGTTTCTCTTACAATGAGCAGTTCTTC. It is translated as CASRVQGFSYNEQFF.

V usage is TRBV29-1 and J usage is TRBJ1-5; D is undetermined. The CDR3 loop spans 14 amino acids. Germline V gene data show CDR1 as SQVTM and CDR2 as ANQGSEA. V lost 6 bases to trimming and J lost 5 bases, with 17 bases between them. CDR3 sequence (DNA): TGCAGCGTCCTTGTGGCGGCTTGGGATCAGCCCCAGCATTTT. Translated, it gives CSVLVAAWDQPQHF.

The V call is TRBV29-1, the J call TRBJ1-3, with D hard to call. The CDR3 spans 13 residues. Germline-derived CDR1 and CDR2 are SQVTM and ANQGSEA. Trimming cost V 4 bases and J 3 bases, with 10 bases left between them. The CDR3 reads CSVVGGVGNTIYF. In DNA form, the CDR3 reads TGCAGCGTTGTCGGTGGCGTTGGAAACACCATATATTTT.

The chain combines TRBV2 with TRBJ2-3, with D hard to call. V gave up 7 bases and J gave up 0 bases, with 8 bases separating them. The CDR3 runs to 13 residues. Germline V gene data show CDR1 as SNHLY and CDR2 as FYNNEI. The CDR3 region has the DNA TGTGCCAGCAATTCCTTTAGCACAGATACGCAGTATTTT. Translated, it gives CASNSFSTDTQYF.

The chain uses TRBV7-2 and TRBJ2-1, with 7 bases fitting TRBD2. Germline trimming cut 1 base from V and 5 bases from J; bases unmatched to any gene: 2. This CDR3 contains 14 residues. From germline, CDR1 is SGHTA and CDR2 FQGNSA. The CDR3 region has the DNA TGTGCCAGCAGCTTAGATCGGGGGGACAATGAGCAGTTCTTC. This gives the protein CASSLDRGDNEQFF. The full variable domain, in which reference TRBV7-2 and TRBJ2-1 provide the parts outside the CDR3, is GAGVSQSPSNKVTEKGKDVELRCDPISGHTALYWYRQSLGQGLEFLIYFQGNSAPDKSGLPSDRFSAERTGGSVSTLTIQRTQQEDSAVYLCASSLDRGDNEQFFGPGTRLTVL.

The rearrangement links TRBV11-2 to TRBJ2-5; D is unclear. Germline V gene lookup returns CDR1 SGHAT and CDR2 FQNNGV. The V and J ends lost 1 base and 0 bases respectively, with 9 bases between them. The CDR3 sequence is 15 residues long. This chain's CDR3 is CASSLGSKYQETQYF. CDR3 coding DNA: TGTGCCAGCAGCTTAGGTTCTAAGTACCAAGAGACCCAGTACTTC.

CDR3 sequence: CASSSTVDTEAFF. The CDR3 nucleotides read TGTGCCAGCAGCTCGACGGTAGACACTGAAGCTTTCTTT. The chain recombines TRBV11-2 with TRBJ1-1; no reliable D call. From germline, CDR1 is SGHAT and CDR2 FQNNGV. V dropped 4 bases and J dropped 3 bases, with 9 bases sitting between them. The CDR3 covers 13 residues.

Note on this clone: The sample has other DNA sequences that encode this CDR3 too. The chain links TRBV18 to TRBJ1-1; TRBD1 is a possible D gene (6 bases). Trimming stripped 3 bases from V and 2 bases from J, with 7 bases between. The CDR3 loop spans 13 amino acids. The germline gives CDR1 KGHSH, CDR2 LQKENI. CDR3 residues: CASSPGANTEAFF. For the CDR3, the DNA is TGTGCCAGCTCACCGGGGGCAAACACTGAAGCTTTCTTT.

The chain couples TRBV9 to TRBJ1-5; D might be TRBD1 (5 bases). V was trimmed by 7 bases and J by 3 bases, leaving 14 bases between them. This CDR3 comprises 14 residues. The germline V gene has CDR1 SGDLS and CDR2 YYNGEE. Here the CDR3 reads CASGGPSDNQPQHF. The CDR3 DNA reads as TGTGCCAGCGGGGGACCCTCCGACAATCAGCCCCAGCATTTT.

The chain has TRBV10-3 and TRBJ2-3, with D perhaps assigned TRBD1 or TRBD2 (5 bases each). Germline assignment: CDR1 ENHRY and CDR2 SYGVKD. V lost 4 bases and J lost 3, with 14 bases in between. The CDR3 consists of 15 residues. The CDR3: CAISGGAEVTDTQYF. DNA of the CDR3: TGTGCCATCAGTGGGGGCGCGGAGGTTACAGATACGCAGTATTTT.

This clone was detected only once. This rearrangement joins TRBV19 to TRBJ2-3; D is unclear. Germline loops: CDR1 LNHDA, CDR2 SQIVND (reference sequence). Trimming removed 4 bases at V and 4 bases at J, with 9 bases between. The length of the CDR3 is 13 residues. The CDR3 here is CASSKGKADTQYF. The CDR3 DNA reads as TGTGCCAGTAGTAAAGGGAAGGCAGATACGCAGTATTTT.

This chain connects TRBV7-2 to TRBJ1-4; perhaps TRBD1 as D (5 bases). Germline V lookup: CDR1 SGHTA, CDR2 FQGNSA. The CDR3 extends over 16 amino acids. V was pared by 1 base and J by 8 bases, with 17 bases between. Here the CDR3 DNA reads TGTGCCAGCAGCTTAGGGGTAGCGGCAGGGAGCGAAAAACTGTTTTTT. Translating gives CASSLGVAAGSEKLFF.

This sequence joins TRBV10-3 and TRBJ2-2, with D possibly TRBD2 on 6 matching bases. Germline V lookup: CDR1 ENHRY, CDR2 SYGVKD. The CDR3 length is 19 residues. V dropped 4 bases and J dropped 1 base, with 22 bases sitting between them. As DNA, the CDR3 is TGTGCCATCAGTGGGACTGCTCGGAGGGCCCTACAGAACACCGGGGAGCTGTTTTTT. It specifies CAISGTARRALQNTGELFF.

The J gene is TRBJ2-7, the V gene TRBV6-1, with D tentatively TRBD2 (6 bases). The CDR3 is 14 residues long. The germline gives CDR1 MNHNS, CDR2 SASEGT. The germline V and J ends were trimmed by 8 bases and 1 base, with 15 bases remaining between them. The DNA for the CDR3 is TGTGCCAGCCAACTAGGGCGGGGATCCTACGAGCAGTACTTC. Protein product: CASQLGRGSYEQYF.

The chain joins TRBV4-2 to TRBJ2-6; D unresolved. This CDR3 spans 13 amino acids. Germline CDR1 reads LGHNA; CDR2 reads YNFKEQ. Trimming shortened V by 4 bases and J by 3 bases, and 4 bases separated the two germline ends. The CDR3 region has the DNA TGTGCCAGCAGCCCGGATGGGGCCAACGTCCTGACTTTC. The encoded protein is CASSPDGANVLTF.

The chain couples TRBV29-1 to TRBJ1-4; unclear D gene. Trimming removed 2 bases from V and 8 bases from J, with 12 bases in between. The germline CDR1 and CDR2 sequences are SQVTM and ANQGSEA. The CDR3 has 13 residues. This CDR3 is CSVEYPGWEKLFF. The DNA of the CDR3 is TGCAGCGTTGAATATCCGGGTTGGGAAAAACTGTTTTTT.

The chain uses TRBV14 and TRBJ2-1; 7 bases map to TRBD1. V shed 3 bases and J 6 bases; nucleotides not matched to a gene: 11. From germline, CDR1 is SGHDN and CDR2 FVKESK. CDR3 length: 16 amino acids. The CDR3 reads CASSHKQGFVSNEQFF. The CDR3 bases are TGTGCCAGCAGCCACAAACAGGGGTTTGTTTCCAATGAGCAGTTCTTC.

The chain uses TRBV18 and TRBJ2-7; either TRBD1 or TRBD2 may fit D (6 bases each). The CDR3 totals 16 residues. Germline assignment: CDR1 KGHSH and CDR2 LQKENI. Trimming took 1 base from V and 0 from J, leaving 13 bases between them. CDR3: CASSPLRGPSSYEQYF. The CDR3 DNA follows: TGTGCCAGCTCACCACTCCGGGGGCCGAGCTCCTACGAGCAGTACTTC.

The chain combines TRBV6-1 with TRBJ1-1; 7 bases are shared with TRBD1. This CDR3 has 13 amino acids. Germline trimming cut 8 bases from V and 5 bases from J; bases unmatched to any gene: 8. Germline values: CDR1 MNHNS, CDR2 SASEGT. CDR3 in amino acids: CASLPTGKTEAFF. The CDR3 DNA reads as TGTGCCAGCCTGCCGACAGGGAAAACTGAAGCTTTCTTT.

The V gene is TRBV14, the J gene TRBJ2-2; D is ambiguous. CDR3 size: 13 residues. The V and J ends lost 5 bases and 7 bases respectively, with 11 bases between them. In germline, CDR1 is SGHDN, CDR2 FVKESK. The CDR3 coding sequence is TGTGCCAGCAGCGCTCCCGTCGGCGGGGAGCTGTTTTTT. Protein product: CASSAPVGGELFF.

The genes are TRBV7-9 and TRBJ2-7, with a possible D match to TRBD1 (6 bases). The CDR3 loop spans 16 amino acids. The germline V gene has CDR1 SEHNR and CDR2 FQNEAQ (reference sequence). Deletions cut 2 bases from V and 3 bases from J, with 17 bases between. CDR3 in amino acids: CASSLRAQWGHYEQYF. The CDR3 DNA reads TGTGCCAGCAGCTTAAGGGCCCAGTGGGGGCACTACGAGCAGTACTTC.

This chain uses TRBV10-1 with TRBJ2-6; TRBD2 matches 10 bases. CDR3 length: 18 amino acids. V was pared by 7 bases and J by 0 bases, with 9 bases of the junction left unmatched. Germline values: CDR1 WNHNN, CDR2 SYGVQD (reference sequence). The DNA of the CDR3 is TGCGCCAGCAACCTGGGACTAGCGTTCTACTCTGGGGCCAACGTCCTGACTTTC. The encoded protein is CASNLGLAFYSGANVLTF.

The chain joins TRBV28 to TRBJ2-2; 12 nucleotides agree with TRBD1. Germline V CDR1 and CDR2: MDHEN, SYDVKM. The ends lost 2 bases at V and 8 bases at J; junction bases unmatched: 6. The CDR3 runs to 16 residues. The CDR3 sequence is CASSLAGQGAIGELFF. CDR3 DNA sequence: TGTGCCAGCAGTTTAGCGGGACAGGGGGCAATTGGGGAGCTGTTTTTT.

This rearrangement joins TRBV5-1 to TRBJ1-4, with a possible D match to TRBD1 (5 bases). Germline CDR1 SGHRS, CDR2 YFSETQ. CDR3 size: 15 residues. Between the trimmed V and J ends, which lost 0 bases and 8 bases, there was a span of 14 bases. The CDR3 loop reads CASSLEPVKGEKLFF. For the CDR3, the DNA is TGCGCCAGCAGCTTGGAGCCGGTTAAGGGGGAAAAACTGTTTTTT.

This chain connects TRBV6-1 to TRBJ2-2; TRBD1 aligns across 8 bases. The CDR3 consists of 16 residues. J was trimmed by 3 bases and V by 4 bases; bases with no gene match: 7. CDR1 is MNHNS and CDR2 is SASEGT in the germline V gene. CDR3 DNA: TGTGCCAGCAGTGCCTTGACAGGGGTTGACACCGGGGAGCTGTTTTTT. Translating gives CASSALTGVDTGELFF.

Here the CDR3 DNA reads TGTGCCAGCAGCTTCTACCCGGGACAGGCGGTTTCCGGGGAGCTGTTTTTT. Protein sequence: CASSFYPGQAVSGELFF. This chain joins TRBV7-8 and TRBJ2-2; TRBD1 agrees at 8 bases. The CDR3 sequence is 17 residues long. With 3 bases clipped from V and 6 bases from J, the junction kept 12 bases outside the gene matches. Per germline, CDR1 SGHVS and CDR2 FQNEAQ.

The chain combines TRBV7-9 with TRBJ2-1, with D perhaps being TRBD1 or TRBD2 (5 bases each). This CDR3 region has 12 residues. CDR1 and CDR2 from the germline V gene are SEHNR and FQNEAQ (reference sequence). Between the trimmed V and J ends, which lost 5 bases and 16 bases, there was a span of 18 bases. CDR3 coding DNA: TGTGCCAGCAGCGGGCACCGGGACGAAGATTTCTTC. It specifies CASSGHRDEDFF.

The V and J genes are TRBV10-2 and TRBJ2-2, with 12 nucleotides matching TRBD2. Germline V lookup: CDR1 WSHSY, CDR2 SAAADI. The V segment lost 2 bases and the J segment 7 bases; nucleotides outside the gene matches: 8. The CDR3 extends over 17 amino acids. In DNA, the CDR3 is TGCGCCAGCAGTGAGAGACTAGCGGGAGAGGGAGTCGGGGAGCTGTTTTTT. This gives the protein CASSERLAGEGVGELFF.